This is a list of T cell receptor beta chains from one sample in a study of beta chain features in type 1 diabetes. Profiling relied on immunoSEQ multiplex PCR, and the TCRdb table lists in-frame clones only, not all of them. The sample yields approximately 160,000 clones, just over 9% seen once. The specimen sequenced was central memory CD4+ T cells from blood. All receptors derive from a young woman in good health. The CDR3 runs from the conserved cysteine through the conserved F or W. D genes are given only for firm matches. Expanded clones are given a class, and other clones once, few, many or no size at all.

v_gene	j_gene	d_gene	abundance	CDR3aa	CDR3nt
TRBV5-1	TRBJ1-2	TRBD1	few	CASNSGTGGSYGYTF	TGCGCCAGCAACTCTGGGACAGGGGGGTCCTACGGCTACACCTTC
TRBV6-5	TRBJ2-7	TRBD2	NA	CASSYLAGGYEQYF	TGTGCCAGCAGCTACCTAGCGGGGGGCTACGAGCAGTACTTC
TRBV11-2	TRBJ1-1	NA	few	CASSLDRGGRAEAFF	TGTGCCAGCAGCTTAGATCGGGGGGGGAGAGCTGAAGCTTTCTTT
TRBV18	TRBJ1-1	NA	NA	CASSPDRANTEAFF	TGTGCCAGCTCCCCGGACAGAGCGAACACTGAAGCTTTCTTT
TRBV5-6	TRBJ1-6	NA	NA	CASSLKLRTTPLHF	TGTGCCAGCAGCTTAAAGCTCCGTACCACCCCCCTCCACTTT
TRBV5-1	TRBJ1-1	TRBD1	few	CASSDGTGSVVNTEAFF	TGCGCCAGCAGCGATGGGACAGGGTCCGTGGTGAACACTGAAGCTTTCTTT
TRBV29-1	TRBJ2-3	TRBD2	NA	CSVELADVSTDTQYF	TGCAGCGTTGAACTAGCGGACGTTAGCACAGATACGCAGTATTTT
TRBV5-6	TRBJ1-2	NA	few	CASSLPPGGYTF	TGTGCCAGCAGCCTACCTCCGGGGGGCTACACCTTC
TRBV30	TRBJ1-2	NA	NA	CAWSGAGEYGYTF	TGTGCCTGGAGTGGGGCGGGGGAGTATGGCTACACCTTC
TRBV28	TRBJ1-1	NA	many	CASSFQGSTEAFF	TGTGCCAGCAGTTTTCAGGGGAGCACTGAAGCTTTCTTT
TRBV29-1	TRBJ1-1	NA	many	CSVEVAGWITEAFF	TGCAGCGTTGAGGTAGCAGGGTGGATCACTGAAGCTTTCTTT
TRBV4-3	TRBJ1-2	TRBD1	few	CASSQDGTVGRGYTF	TGCGCCAGCAGCCAAGACGGGACAGTGGGCCGCGGCTACACCTTC
TRBV11-1	TRBJ2-7	TRBD2	NA	CASSSRGLTSESSYEQYF	TGTGCCAGCAGCTCTCGTGGACTAACTAGCGAGAGCTCCTACGAGCAGTACTTC
TRBV4-2	TRBJ1-3	NA	NA	CASSQGEDRGNTIYF	TGTGCCAGCAGCCAAGGTGAGGACAGAGGAAACACCATATATTTT
TRBV29-1	TRBJ2-1	TRBD1	few	CSVGTGLFDEQFF	TGCAGCGTGGGGACAGGGCTTTTCGATGAGCAGTTCTTC
TRBV27	TRBJ2-7	TRBD1	few	CASSLRDSHEQYF	TGTGCCAGCAGTCTAAGGGACAGCCACGAGCAGTACTTC
TRBV7-9	TRBJ2-7	TRBD1	NA	CASIITGGPYEQYF	TGTGCCAGCATCATCACAGGGGGGCCCTACGAGCAGTACTTC
TRBV5-1	TRBJ1-1	TRBD1	few	CASRMTGSNTEAFF	TGCGCCAGCAGAATGACAGGGTCAAACACTGAAGCTTTCTTT
TRBV6-1	TRBJ2-3	NA	NA	CASSANPGTGGTQYF	TGTGCCAGCAGCGCAAATCCCGGGACTGGGGGAACGCAGTATTTT
TRBV5-4	TRBJ2-7	NA	NA	CASSSAGQFNYEQYF	TGTGCCAGCAGCTCGGCCGGACAGTTCAACTACGAGCAGTACTTC
TRBV7-2	TRBJ1-2	NA	few	CASSFAANYGYTF	TGTGCCAGCAGCTTTGCAGCTAACTATGGCTACACCTTC
TRBV5-1	TRBJ2-3	TRBD1	few	CASRPGQETDTQYF	TGCGCCAGCCGCCCGGGACAGGAGACAGATACGCAGTATTTT
TRBV30	TRBJ1-1	NA	few	CAWDRSTNTEAFF	TGTGCCTGGGACAGGAGTACGAACACTGAAGCTTTCTTT
TRBV5-8	TRBJ2-3	NA	few	CASSYQAGDTQYF	TGTGCCAGCAGTTACCAAGCGGGAGATACGCAGTATTTT
TRBV7-9	TRBJ2-1	NA	few	CASSSGGYNEQFF	TGTGCCAGCAGCTCCGGTGGCTACAATGAGCAGTTCTTC
TRBV28	TRBJ1-1	NA	NA	CASSLLQAAPFF	TGTGCCAGCAGTTTATTACAGGCCGCTCCCTTCTTT
TRBV6-5	TRBJ2-7	TRBD1	NA	CASSRPGTGLYEQYF	TGTGCCAGCAGTCGTCCCGGGACAGGGCTTTACGAGCAGTACTTC
TRBV5-1	TRBJ2-3	TRBD1	few	CASSLALGQGADTQYF	TGCGCCAGCAGCTTGGCCCTGGGACAGGGGGCAGATACGCAGTATTTT
TRBV18	TRBJ2-7	TRBD1	NA	CASSLTGGSYEQYF	TGTGCCAGCTCACTGACAGGGGGGTCCTACGAGCAGTACTTC
TRBV30	TRBJ2-2	NA	few	CAVANLNTGELFF	TGTGCCGTGGCCAATCTGAACACCGGGGAGCTGTTTTTT
TRBV5-1	TRBJ2-5	NA	few	CASSLERKETQYF	TGCGCCAGCAGCTTGGAGAGAAAAGAGACCCAGTACTTC
TRBV5-4	TRBJ1-5	NA	NA	CASSTDPGVQPQHF	TGTGCCAGCAGCACGGACCCAGGGGTCCAACCCCAGCATTTT
TRBV7-9	TRBJ2-1	NA	few	CASSSGRGPIYNEQFF	TGTGCCAGCAGCTCTGGTCGCGGGCCGATCTACAATGAGCAGTTCTTC
TRBV5-8	TRBJ2-1	NA	few	CASSLVVLSSYNEQFF	TGTGCCAGCAGCTTGGTGGTCCTTAGCTCCTACAATGAGCAGTTCTTC
TRBV6-8	TRBJ2-4	NA	many	CASSSSIELEKIAKNIQYF	TGTGCCAGCAGTTCCAGTATCGAACTAGAAAAAATAGCCAAAAACATTCAGTACTTC
TRBV15	TRBJ2-5	TRBD1	few	CATTPGQAEETQYF	TGTGCCACCACCCCGGGACAGGCAGAAGAGACCCAGTACTTC
TRBV5-1	TRBJ2-5	NA	few	CASSLVSGQETQYF	TGCGCCAGCAGCTTGGTTAGCGGCCAAGAGACCCAGTACTTC
TRBV28	TRBJ1-3	NA	few	CASSLLISGNTIYF	TGTGCCAGCAGTTTATTAATCTCTGGAAACACCATATATTTT
TRBV7-8	TRBJ2-4	TRBD1	few	CASSLAHNRGKNIQYF	TGTGCCAGCAGCTTAGCGCATAACAGGGGTAAAAACATTCAGTACTTC
TRBV7-2	TRBJ2-3	NA	NA	CASSLMGGLTDTQYF	TGTGCCAGCAGCTTAATGGGGGGGCTCACAGATACGCAGTATTTT
TRBV7-6	TRBJ1-2	NA	few	CASSPRGDINYGYTF	TGTGCCAGCAGCCCCAGGGGCGATATAAACTATGGCTACACCTTC
TRBV6-6	TRBJ1-1	NA	NA	CASRTGNTEAFF	TGTGCCAGCAGGACAGGGAACACTGAAGCTTTCTTT
TRBV7-8	TRBJ1-4	NA	NA	CASSKGGATNEKLFF	TGTGCCAGCAGCAAAGGAGGGGCAACTAATGAAAAACTGTTTTTT
TRBV19	TRBJ2-2	NA	few	CASSFTGELFF	TGTGCCAGTTCGTTCACCGGGGAGCTGTTTTTT
TRBV13	TRBJ2-7	NA	few	CASSAHYPRGEQYF	TGTGCCAGCAGCGCACACTACCCCAGGGGCGAGCAGTACTTC
TRBV6-5	TRBJ2-5	NA	NA	CASSYQSAGETQYF	TGTGCCAGCAGTTACCAGAGCGCTGGGGAGACCCAGTACTTC
TRBV18	TRBJ1-4	NA	few	CASSPRRAEGEKLFF	TGTGCCAGCTCACCTCGACGGGCGGAGGGAGAAAAACTGTTTTTT